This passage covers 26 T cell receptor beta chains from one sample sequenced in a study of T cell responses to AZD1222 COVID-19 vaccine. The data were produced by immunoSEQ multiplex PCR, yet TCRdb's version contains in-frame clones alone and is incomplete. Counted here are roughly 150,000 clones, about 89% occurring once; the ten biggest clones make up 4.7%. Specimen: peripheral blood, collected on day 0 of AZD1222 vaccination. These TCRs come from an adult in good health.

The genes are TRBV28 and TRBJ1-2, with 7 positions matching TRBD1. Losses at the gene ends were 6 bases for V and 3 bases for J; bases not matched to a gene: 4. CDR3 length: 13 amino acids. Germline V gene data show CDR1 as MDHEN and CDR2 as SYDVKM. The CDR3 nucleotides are TGTGCCAGCAGAAGGGACAGCTACTATGGCTACACCTTC. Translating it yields CASRRDSYYGYTF.

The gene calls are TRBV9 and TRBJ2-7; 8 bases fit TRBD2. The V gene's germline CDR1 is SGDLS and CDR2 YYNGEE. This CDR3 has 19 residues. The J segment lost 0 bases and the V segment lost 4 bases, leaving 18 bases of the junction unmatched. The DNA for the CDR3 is TGTGCCAGCAGCCCCCCGCCATCGACTAGCGTATATAGCTCCTACGAGCAGTACTTC. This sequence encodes CASSPPPSTSVYSSYEQYF.

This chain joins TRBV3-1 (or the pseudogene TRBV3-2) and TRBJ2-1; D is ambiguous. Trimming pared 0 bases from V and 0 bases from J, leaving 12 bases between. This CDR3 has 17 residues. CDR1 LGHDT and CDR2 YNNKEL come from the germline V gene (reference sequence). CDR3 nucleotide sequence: TGTGCCAGCAGCCAAGATCAAGGCGAGATCTCCTACAATGAGCAGTTCTTC. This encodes CASSQDQGEISYNEQFF.

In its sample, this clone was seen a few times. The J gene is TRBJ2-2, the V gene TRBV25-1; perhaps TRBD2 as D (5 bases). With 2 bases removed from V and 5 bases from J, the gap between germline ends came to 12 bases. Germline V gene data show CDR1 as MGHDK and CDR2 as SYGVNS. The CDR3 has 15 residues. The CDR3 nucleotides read TGTGCCAGCAGTGAAGGAGCGGTTCAGACCGGGGAGCTGTTTTTT. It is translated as CASSEGAVQTGELFF.

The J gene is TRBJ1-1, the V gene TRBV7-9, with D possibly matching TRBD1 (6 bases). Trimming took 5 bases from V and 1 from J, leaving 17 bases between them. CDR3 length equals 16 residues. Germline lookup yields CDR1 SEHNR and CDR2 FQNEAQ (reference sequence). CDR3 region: CASSRQVTGRNTEAFF. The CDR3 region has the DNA TGTGCCAGCAGCAGACAGGTCACAGGGAGGAACACTGAAGCTTTCTTT. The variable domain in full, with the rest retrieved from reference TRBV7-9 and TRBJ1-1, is DTGVSQNPRHKITKRGQNVTFRCDPISEHNRLYWYRQTLGQGPEFLTYFQNEAQLEKSRLLSDRFSAERPKGSFSTLEIQRTEQGDSAMYLCASSRQVTGRNTEAFFGQGTRLTVV.

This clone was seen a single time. The CDR3 DNA follows: TGTGCTAGTGGCCAGGGACACCTCTACGAGCAGTACTTC. Encoded protein: CASGQGHLYEQYF. The rearrangement uses TRBV12-5 and TRBJ2-7, with TRBD1 as a possible D gene (6 bases). Germline V lookup: CDR1 LGHNT, CDR2 FRNRAP. The CDR3 spans 13 residues. V lost 6 bases and J 3 bases, leaving 12 bases between the germline ends.

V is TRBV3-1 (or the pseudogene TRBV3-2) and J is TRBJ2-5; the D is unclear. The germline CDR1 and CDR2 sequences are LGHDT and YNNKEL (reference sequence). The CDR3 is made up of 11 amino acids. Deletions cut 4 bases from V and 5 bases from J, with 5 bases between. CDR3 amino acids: CASSLLETQYF. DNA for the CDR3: TGTGCCAGCAGCCTACTGGAGACCCAGTACTTC.

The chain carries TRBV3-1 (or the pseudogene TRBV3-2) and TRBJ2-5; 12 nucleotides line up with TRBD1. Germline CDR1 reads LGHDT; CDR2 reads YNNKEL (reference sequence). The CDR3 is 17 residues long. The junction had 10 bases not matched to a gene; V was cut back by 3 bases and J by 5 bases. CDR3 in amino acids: CASSQAAGTGGKETQYF. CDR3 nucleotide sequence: TGTGCCAGCAGCCAGGCTGCCGGGACAGGGGGCAAGGAGACCCAGTACTTC.

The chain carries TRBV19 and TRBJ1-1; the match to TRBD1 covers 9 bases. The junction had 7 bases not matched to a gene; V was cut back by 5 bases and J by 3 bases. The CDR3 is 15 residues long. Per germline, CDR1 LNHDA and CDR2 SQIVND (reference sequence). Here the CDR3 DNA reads TGTGCCAGTAGTTCCCGAACAGGGGGCGACACTGAAGCTTTCTTT. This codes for CASSSRTGGDTEAFF.

CDR3 in amino acids: CASRPGGLSEPQHF. In nucleotides, the CDR3 is TGTGCCAGCAGACCCGGGGGCCTCTCAGAGCCCCAGCATTTT. The rearrangement uses TRBV28 and TRBJ1-5; D possibly corresponds to TRBD1 (6 bases). The CDR3 totals 14 residues. V shed 6 bases and J shed 8 bases, with 17 bases lying between them. The germline V gene has CDR1 MDHEN and CDR2 SYDVKM.

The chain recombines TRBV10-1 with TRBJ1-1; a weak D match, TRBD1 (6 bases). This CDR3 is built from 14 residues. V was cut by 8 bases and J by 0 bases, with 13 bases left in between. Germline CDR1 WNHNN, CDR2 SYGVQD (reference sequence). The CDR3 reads CASRTGALNTEAFF. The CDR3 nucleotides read TGCGCCAGCCGTACGGGGGCTCTGAACACTGAAGCTTTCTTT.

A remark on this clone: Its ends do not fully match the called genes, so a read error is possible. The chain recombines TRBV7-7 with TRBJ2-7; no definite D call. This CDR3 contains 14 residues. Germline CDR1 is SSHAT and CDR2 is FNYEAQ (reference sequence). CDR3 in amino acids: CASSLGPGSYEQYF. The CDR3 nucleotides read TGTGCTAGCAGCCTCGGGCCCGGATCCTACGAGCAGTACTTC.

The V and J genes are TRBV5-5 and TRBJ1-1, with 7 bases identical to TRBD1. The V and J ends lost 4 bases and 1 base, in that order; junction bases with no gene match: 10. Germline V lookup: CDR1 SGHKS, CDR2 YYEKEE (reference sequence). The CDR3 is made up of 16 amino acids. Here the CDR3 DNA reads TGTGCCAGCAGCACTGCAGGGGGGCGAGGGAACACTGAAGCTTTCTTT. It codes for CASSTAGGRGNTEAFF.

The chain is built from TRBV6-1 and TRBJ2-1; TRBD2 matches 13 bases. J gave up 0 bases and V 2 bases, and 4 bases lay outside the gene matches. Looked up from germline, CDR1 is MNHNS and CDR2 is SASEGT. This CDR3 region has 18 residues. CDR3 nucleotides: TGTGCCAGCAGTGAAAGGGGACTAGCGGGGAGCTCCTACAATGAGCAGTTCTTC. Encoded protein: CASSERGLAGSSYNEQFF.

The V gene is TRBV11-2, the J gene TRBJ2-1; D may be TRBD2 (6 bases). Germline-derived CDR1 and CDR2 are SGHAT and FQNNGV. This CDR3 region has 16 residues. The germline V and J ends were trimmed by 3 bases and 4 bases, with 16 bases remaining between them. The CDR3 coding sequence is TGTGCCAGCAGCTTCTTGGCGATGGGACTTTACAATGAGCAGTTCTTC. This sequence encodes CASSFLAMGLYNEQFF.

This chain's CDR3 is CASRRGADTGELFF. The CDR3 DNA sequence: TGTGCCAGCAGGCGGGGGGCCGACACCGGGGAGCTGTTTTTT. The V call is TRBV6-4, the J call TRBJ2-2; TRBD2 agrees at 8 bases. Germline lookup yields CDR1 MRHNA and CDR2 SNTAGT. The CDR3 runs 14 residues. V was clipped by 6 bases and J by 3 bases; unmatched bases: 3.

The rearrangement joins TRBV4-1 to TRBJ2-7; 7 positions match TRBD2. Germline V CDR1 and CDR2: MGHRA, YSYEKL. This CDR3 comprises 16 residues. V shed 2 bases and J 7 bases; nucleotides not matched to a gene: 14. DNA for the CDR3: TGCGCCAGCAGCCAAAAAATCGGGGGAGGGCCTGTTGAGCAGTACTTC. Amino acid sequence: CASSQKIGGGPVEQYF.

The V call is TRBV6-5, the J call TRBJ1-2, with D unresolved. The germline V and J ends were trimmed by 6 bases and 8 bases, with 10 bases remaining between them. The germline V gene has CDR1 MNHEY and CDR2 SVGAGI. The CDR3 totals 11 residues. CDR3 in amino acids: CASRLQRGYTF. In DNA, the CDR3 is TGTGCCAGCAGGCTCCAACGGGGCTACACCTTC.

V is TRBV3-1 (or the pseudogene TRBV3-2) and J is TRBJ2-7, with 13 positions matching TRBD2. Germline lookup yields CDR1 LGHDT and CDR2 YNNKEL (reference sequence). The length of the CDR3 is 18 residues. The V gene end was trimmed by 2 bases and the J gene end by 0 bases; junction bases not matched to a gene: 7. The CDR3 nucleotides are TGTGCCAGCAGCCAACCTTTGACTAGCGGGGGGTTCTCCTACGAGCAGTACTTC. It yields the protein CASSQPLTSGGFSYEQYF.

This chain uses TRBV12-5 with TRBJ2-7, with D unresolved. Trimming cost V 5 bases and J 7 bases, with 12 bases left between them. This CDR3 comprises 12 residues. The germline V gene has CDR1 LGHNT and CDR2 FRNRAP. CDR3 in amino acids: CASGLQMGEQYF. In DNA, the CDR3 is TGTGCTAGTGGTCTTCAGATGGGTGAGCAGTACTTC.

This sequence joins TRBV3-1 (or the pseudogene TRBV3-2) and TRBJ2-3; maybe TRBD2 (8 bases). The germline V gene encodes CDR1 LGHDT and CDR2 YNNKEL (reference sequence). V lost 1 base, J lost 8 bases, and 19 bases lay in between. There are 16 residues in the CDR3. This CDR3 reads CASSQGVSGGQRTQYF. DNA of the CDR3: TGTGCCAGCAGCCAAGGGGTGAGCGGGGGACAGCGTACGCAGTATTTT.

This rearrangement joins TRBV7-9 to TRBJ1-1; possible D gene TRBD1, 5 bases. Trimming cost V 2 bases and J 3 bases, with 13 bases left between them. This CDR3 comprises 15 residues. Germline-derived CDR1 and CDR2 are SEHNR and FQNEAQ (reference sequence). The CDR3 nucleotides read TGTGCCAGCAGCTTAATGAGGGGAAGGGACACTGAAGCTTTCTTT. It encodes CASSLMRGRDTEAFF. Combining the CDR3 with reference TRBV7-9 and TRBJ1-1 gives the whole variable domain DTGVSQNPRHKITKRGQNVTFRCDPISEHNRLYWYRQTLGQGPEFLTYFQNEAQLEKSRLLSDRFSAERPKGSFSTLEIQRTEQGDSAMYLCASSLMRGRDTEAFFGQGTRLTVV.

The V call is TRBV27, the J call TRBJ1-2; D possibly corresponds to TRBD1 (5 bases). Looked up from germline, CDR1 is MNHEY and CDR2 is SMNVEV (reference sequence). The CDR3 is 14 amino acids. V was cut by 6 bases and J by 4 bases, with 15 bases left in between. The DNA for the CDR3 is TGTGCCAGCAGCTTAGTCGGGGGGGTCTATGGCTACACCTTC. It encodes CASSLVGGVYGYTF.

CDR3 sequence: CASSARWTGGFLGETQYF. The CDR3 coding sequence is TGTGCCAGCAGCGCCCGTTGGACAGGGGGCTTCCTGGGAGAGACCCAGTACTTC. This rearrangement joins TRBV7-9 to TRBJ2-5; 11 bases map to TRBD1. Germline assignment: CDR1 SEHNR and CDR2 FQNEAQ (reference sequence). The CDR3 sequence is 18 residues long. Germline trimming cut 5 bases from V and 4 bases from J; bases unmatched to any gene: 15.

The DNA of the CDR3 is TGTGCCATCAGTGAGCCACAGGGGATTAACTATGGCTACACCTTC. Amino acids: CAISEPQGINYGYTF. The chain carries TRBV10-3 and TRBJ1-2; 7 bases align to TRBD1. This CDR3 is 15 amino acids long. Trimming cost V 2 bases and J 1 base; bases outside gene matches: 4. Germline loops: CDR1 ENHRY, CDR2 SYGVKD.

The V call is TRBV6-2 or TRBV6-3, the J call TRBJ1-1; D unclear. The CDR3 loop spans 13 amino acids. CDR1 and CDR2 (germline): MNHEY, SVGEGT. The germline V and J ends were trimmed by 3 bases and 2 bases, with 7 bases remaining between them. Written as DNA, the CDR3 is TGTGCCAGCAGTTATGCGGTTAACACTGAAGCTTTCTTT. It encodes CASSYAVNTEAFF.